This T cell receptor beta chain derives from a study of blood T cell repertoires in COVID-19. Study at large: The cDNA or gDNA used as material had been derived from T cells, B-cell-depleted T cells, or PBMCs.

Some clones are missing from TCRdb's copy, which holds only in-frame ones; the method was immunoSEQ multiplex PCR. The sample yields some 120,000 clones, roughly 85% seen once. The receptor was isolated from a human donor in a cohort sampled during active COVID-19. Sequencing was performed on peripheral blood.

The CDR3 bases are TGCAGTGCTAGTTTTGGGAGAGATACGCAGTATTTT. Translation: CSASFGRDTQYF. This chain connects TRBV20-1 to TRBJ2-3; D possibly corresponds to TRBD2 (5 bases). Germline loops: CDR1 DFQATT, CDR2 SNEGSKA (reference sequence). The CDR3 spans 12 residues. Deletions cut 3 bases from V and 5 bases from J, with 9 bases between.